These T cell receptor beta chains were read from a single sample in a study of T-cell memory formation after mild COVID-19. TCRdb used MiXCR to reprocess the 5' RACE reads, holding one entry per CDR3 protein. The table includes about 270,000 distinct CDR3 sequences, about 16% detected once. The sequencing sample was made of PBMCs or a T cell subset sorted from them (not recorded which). The receptors derive from an adult woman who had mild COVID-19 (a few samples of this study predate the infection). Cell type and time point are not known. Both conserved end residues are part of each CDR3. Fields, in order: clone size, V gene, D gene, J gene, CDR3 protein, CDR3 DNA. A D gene is named only where the DNA matches it firmly. Clone size is stated in some rows and not others, as once, few, many or a class when expanded.

clone_size: -; v_call: TRBV3-1; d_call: TRBD1; j_call: TRBJ1-6; cdr3_aa: CASSQKFLTGTANSPLHF; cdr3_nt: TGTGCCAGCAGCCAAAAGTTTTTAACCGGGACAGCAAATTCACCCCTCCACTTT
clone_size: few; v_call: TRBV7-2; d_call: TRBD1; j_call: TRBJ2-5; cdr3_aa: CASTFGQGGETQYF; cdr3_nt: TGTGCCAGCACCTTCGGACAGGGGGGGGAGACCCAGTACTTC
clone_size: -; v_call: TRBV6-5; d_call: TRBD1; j_call: TRBJ1-3; cdr3_aa: CASRVTGSWGNTIYF; cdr3_nt: TGTGCCAGTCGGGTGACAGGGTCTTGGGGAAACACCATATATTTT
clone_size: few; v_call: TRBV5-5; d_call: TRBD1; j_call: TRBJ2-4; cdr3_aa: CASTGTGGQNIQYF; cdr3_nt: TGTGCCAGCACCGGGACAGGGGGCCAAAACATTCAGTACTTC
clone_size: -; v_call: TRBV11-2; d_call: -; j_call: TRBJ2-1; cdr3_aa: CASSARVGRSYNEQFF; cdr3_nt: TGTGCCAGCAGCGCTAGGGTGGGTAGGTCCTACAATGAGCAGTTCTTC
clone_size: -; v_call: TRBV2; d_call: TRBD2; j_call: TRBJ2-7; cdr3_aa: CASSAGLAGVYEQYF; cdr3_nt: TGTGCCAGCAGTGCGGGCCTAGCGGGAGTTTACGAGCAGTACTTC
clone_size: few; v_call: TRBV7-2; d_call: -; j_call: TRBJ2-2; cdr3_aa: CASSLELGELFF; cdr3_nt: TGTGCCAGCAGCTTAGAGTTGGGGGAGCTGTTTTTT
clone_size: few; v_call: TRBV7-2; d_call: TRBD1; j_call: TRBJ2-3; cdr3_aa: CASSSDRGGTDTQYF; cdr3_nt: TGTGCCAGCAGCTCCGACAGGGGTGGCACAGATACGCAGTATTTT
clone_size: -; v_call: TRBV12-3/TRBV12-4; d_call: -; j_call: TRBJ2-1; cdr3_aa: CASRVLGANEQFF; cdr3_nt: TGTGCCAGCAGAGTTTTGGGCGCTAATGAGCAGTTCTTC
clone_size: few; v_call: TRBV7-9; d_call: -; j_call: TRBJ2-7; cdr3_aa: CASSFNGVYEQYF; cdr3_nt: TGTGCCAGCAGCTTTAATGGGGTCTACGAGCAGTACTTC
clone_size: few; v_call: TRBV19; d_call: TRBD2; j_call: TRBJ2-5; cdr3_aa: CARLAGDGETQYF; cdr3_nt: TGTGCCCGACTAGCGGGAGACGGGGAGACCCAGTACTTC
clone_size: few; v_call: TRBV20-1; d_call: TRBD1; j_call: TRBJ1-1; cdr3_aa: CSASDRGNTEAFF; cdr3_nt: TGCAGTGCCAGCGACAGGGGGAACACTGAAGCTTTCTTT
clone_size: few; v_call: TRBV18; d_call: TRBD2; j_call: TRBJ2-1; cdr3_aa: CASSQITSGSSSYNEQFF; cdr3_nt: TGTGCCAGCTCACAAATTACTAGCGGGAGTTCATCCTACAATGAGCAGTTCTTC
clone_size: -; v_call: TRBV29-1; d_call: -; j_call: TRBJ1-2; cdr3_aa: CSHWDIAYGYTF; cdr3_nt: TGCAGCCACTGGGACATTGCCTATGGCTACACCTTC
clone_size: few; v_call: TRBV12-3/TRBV12-4; d_call: -; j_call: TRBJ2-1; cdr3_aa: CASSGGSLYNEQFF; cdr3_nt: TGTGCCAGCAGTGGGGGATCCCTCTACAATGAGCAGTTCTTC
clone_size: few; v_call: TRBV29-1; d_call: -; j_call: TRBJ2-2; cdr3_aa: CSVEGRARGTGELFF; cdr3_nt: TGCAGCGTTGAAGGTCGAGCCAGGGGAACCGGGGAGCTGTTTTTT
clone_size: -; v_call: TRBV7-6; d_call: -; j_call: TRBJ1-2; cdr3_aa: CASSLDGVRGYTF; cdr3_nt: TGTGCCAGCAGCTTAGACGGGGTGAGGGGCTACACCTTC
clone_size: many; v_call: TRBV5-1; d_call: TRBD2; j_call: TRBJ2-5; cdr3_aa: CASSLAGSQETQYF; cdr3_nt: TGTGCCAGCAGCTTAGCGGGGAGCCAAGAGACCCAGTACTTC
clone_size: few; v_call: TRBV28; d_call: -; j_call: TRBJ2-2; cdr3_aa: CASSPGGSGITGELFF; cdr3_nt: TGTGCCAGCAGTCCCGGTGGTAGCGGAATTACCGGGGAGCTGTTTTTT
clone_size: -; v_call: TRBV7-9; d_call: -; j_call: TRBJ1-1; cdr3_aa: CASSLEGGTTFF; cdr3_nt: TGTGCCAGCAGCTTAGAGGGGGGGACCACTTTCTTT
clone_size: few; v_call: TRBV12-3/TRBV12-4; d_call: TRBD2; j_call: TRBJ2-3; cdr3_aa: CASSSSRGGDDTQYF; cdr3_nt: TGTGCCAGCAGTTCCTCCCGGGGGGGCGATGATACGCAGTATTTT
clone_size: -; v_call: TRBV2; d_call: -; j_call: TRBJ2-5; cdr3_aa: CASSEKLGGKETQYF; cdr3_nt: TGTGCCAGCAGTGAAAAGTTGGGTGGGAAAGAGACCCAGTACTTC
clone_size: -; v_call: TRBV5-1; d_call: -; j_call: TRBJ2-1; cdr3_aa: CASRRGSSIEQFF; cdr3_nt: TGCGCCAGCAGGCGGGGAAGCTCGATTGAGCAGTTCTTC
clone_size: -; v_call: TRBV14; d_call: -; j_call: TRBJ1-2; cdr3_aa: CASSQDRAYGYTF; cdr3_nt: TGTGCCAGCAGCCAAGACAGGGCCTATGGCTACACCTTC
clone_size: few; v_call: TRBV9; d_call: TRBD2; j_call: TRBJ2-3; cdr3_aa: CASSSSGTSSTDTQYF; cdr3_nt: TGTGCCAGCAGCTCCTCCGGGACTAGCAGCACAGATACGCAGTATTTT
clone_size: -; v_call: TRBV12-3/TRBV12-4; d_call: -; j_call: TRBJ1-2; cdr3_aa: CASSPGSWSYGYTF; cdr3_nt: TGTGCCAGCAGTCCCGGCTCGTGGAGCTATGGCTACACCTTC
clone_size: -; v_call: TRBV7-2; d_call: TRBD1; j_call: TRBJ2-5; cdr3_aa: CASDPLQGAQLGTQYF; cdr3_nt: TGTGCCAGCGACCCGTTACAGGGGGCCCAGTTAGGGACCCAGTACTTC
clone_size: many; v_call: TRBV12-3/TRBV12-4; d_call: -; j_call: TRBJ1-1; cdr3_aa: CASSFLGQQNTEAFF; cdr3_nt: TGTGCCAGCAGTTTCTTAGGACAGCAGAACACTGAAGCTTTCTTT
clone_size: many; v_call: TRBV7-9; d_call: TRBD2; j_call: TRBJ2-1; cdr3_aa: CASSLLAGTSYNEQFF; cdr3_nt: TGTGCCAGCAGCTTACTAGCGGGCACCTCCTACAATGAGCAGTTCTTC
clone_size: -; v_call: TRBV5-1; d_call: TRBD2; j_call: TRBJ2-7; cdr3_aa: CASSRTSGYYEQYF; cdr3_nt: TGCGCCAGCAGCCGGACTAGCGGATACTACGAGCAGTACTTC
clone_size: few; v_call: TRBV18; d_call: -; j_call: TRBJ1-1; cdr3_aa: CASSGVLNTEAFF; cdr3_nt: TGTGCCAGCTCTGGGGTTCTGAACACTGAAGCTTTCTTT
clone_size: many; v_call: TRBV6-2/TRBV6-3; d_call: -; j_call: TRBJ2-7; cdr3_aa: CASSYNRGQNYEQYF; cdr3_nt: TGTGCCAGCAGTTACAATAGGGGACAAAACTACGAGCAGTACTTC
clone_size: -; v_call: TRBV6-2/TRBV6-3; d_call: TRBD2; j_call: TRBJ2-3; cdr3_aa: CASLAVHTDTQYF; cdr3_nt: TGTGCCAGCCTAGCGGTTCACACAGATACGCAGTATTTT
clone_size: few; v_call: TRBV7-2; d_call: TRBD2; j_call: TRBJ2-5; cdr3_aa: CASSSGWLAAETQYF; cdr3_nt: TGTGCCAGCAGCTCCGGGTGGCTAGCGGCAGAGACCCAGTACTTC
clone_size: -; v_call: TRBV12-3/TRBV12-4; d_call: -; j_call: TRBJ1-1; cdr3_aa: CASSSVYTEAFF; cdr3_nt: TGTGCCAGCAGTTCTGTATACACTGAAGCTTTCTTT
clone_size: -; v_call: TRBV28; d_call: TRBD1; j_call: TRBJ1-2; cdr3_aa: CASSSPGQDNYGYTF; cdr3_nt: TGTGCCAGCAGTTCTCCGGGACAGGATAACTATGGCTACACCTTC
clone_size: many; v_call: TRBV7-2; d_call: -; j_call: TRBJ2-1; cdr3_aa: CASSRTGGEQFF; cdr3_nt: TGTGCCAGCAGCCGCACGGGTGGTGAGCAGTTCTTC
clone_size: -; v_call: TRBV20-1; d_call: -; j_call: TRBJ1-6; cdr3_aa: CSARRRMGGGGSSYNSPLHF; cdr3_nt: TGCAGTGCTCGCCGGAGGATGGGAGGAGGAGGAAGTTCCTATAATTCACCCCTCCACTTT
clone_size: few; v_call: TRBV10-3; d_call: -; j_call: TRBJ2-3; cdr3_aa: CAISVVGATDTQYF; cdr3_nt: TGTGCCATCAGTGTGGTAGGGGCCACAGATACGCAGTATTTT
clone_size: few; v_call: TRBV3-1; d_call: TRBD2; j_call: TRBJ2-1; cdr3_aa: CASSPTGTSDNEQFF; cdr3_nt: TGTGCCAGCAGCCCAACCGGGACTAGCGACAATGAGCAGTTCTTC
clone_size: many; v_call: TRBV4-3; d_call: -; j_call: TRBJ2-7; cdr3_aa: CASSQEWVSGSYEQYF; cdr3_nt: TGCGCCAGCAGCCAAGAATGGGTCAGCGGATCCTACGAGCAGTACTTC
clone_size: few; v_call: TRBV7-2; d_call: -; j_call: TRBJ2-1; cdr3_aa: CASSSGGAQREQFF; cdr3_nt: TGTGCCAGCAGCTCGGGTGGGGCCCAACGAGAGCAGTTCTTC
clone_size: -; v_call: TRBV5-1; d_call: TRBD1; j_call: TRBJ2-3; cdr3_aa: CASSPRNTGADTQYF; cdr3_nt: TGCGCCAGCAGCCCGAGAAATACAGGGGCAGATACGCAGTATTTT
clone_size: once; v_call: TRBV18; d_call: -; j_call: TRBJ2-1; cdr3_aa: CASSRGLYEQFF; cdr3_nt: TGTGCCAGCTCACGGGGACTTTATGAGCAGTTCTTC
clone_size: many; v_call: TRBV9; d_call: TRBD2; j_call: TRBJ2-7; cdr3_aa: CASSATGTSGPYEQYF; cdr3_nt: TGTGCCAGCAGCGCGACCGGGACTAGCGGGCCATACGAGCAGTACTTC
clone_size: many; v_call: TRBV3-1; d_call: TRBD2; j_call: TRBJ2-5; cdr3_aa: CASSQGAPGLAGQETQYF; cdr3_nt: TGTGCCAGCAGCCAAGGGGCTCCGGGACTAGCGGGACAAGAGACCCAGTACTTC
clone_size: few; v_call: TRBV29-1; d_call: -; j_call: TRBJ1-2; cdr3_aa: CSVEDPPGGYTF; cdr3_nt: TGCAGCGTTGAAGACCCCCCCGGTGGCTACACCTTC
clone_size: -; v_call: TRBV12-3/TRBV12-4; d_call: TRBD1; j_call: TRBJ2-3; cdr3_aa: CASSFRFGTGTSDTQYF; cdr3_nt: TGTGCCAGCAGTTTTAGGTTCGGGACAGGGACTTCAGATACGCAGTATTTT
clone_size: -; v_call: TRBV6-1; d_call: -; j_call: TRBJ1-2; cdr3_aa: CASSEGLVNYGYTF; cdr3_nt: TGTGCCAGCAGTGAAGGTCTGGTCAACTATGGCTACACCTTC
clone_size: few; v_call: TRBV12-3/TRBV12-4; d_call: -; j_call: TRBJ2-3; cdr3_aa: CASSLGNGQAGDTQYF; cdr3_nt: TGTGCCAGCAGTTTAGGGAACGGCCAAGCAGGGGATACGCAGTATTTT
clone_size: -; v_call: TRBV6-5; d_call: TRBD1; j_call: TRBJ2-7; cdr3_aa: CASSASGTGDEQYF; cdr3_nt: TGTGCCAGCAGTGCCTCCGGGACAGGGGACGAGCAGTACTTC
clone_size: few; v_call: TRBV6-5; d_call: -; j_call: TRBJ1-1; cdr3_aa: CASSGNTANTEAFF; cdr3_nt: TGTGCCAGCAGTGGAAACACAGCGAACACTGAAGCTTTCTTT
clone_size: -; v_call: TRBV5-1; d_call: -; j_call: TRBJ2-5; cdr3_aa: CASSLFGQQETQYF; cdr3_nt: TGCGCCAGCAGCTTGTTCGGTCAACAAGAGACCCAGTACTTC
clone_size: -; v_call: TRBV29-1; d_call: -; j_call: TRBJ2-1; cdr3_aa: CSVQGFSTYNEQFF; cdr3_nt: TGCAGCGTCCAGGGGTTTTCCACCTACAATGAGCAGTTCTTC
clone_size: -; v_call: TRBV6-2/TRBV6-3; d_call: -; j_call: TRBJ1-2; cdr3_aa: CASGTHLGPNYGYTF; cdr3_nt: TGTGCCAGCGGGACGCACTTGGGGCCCAACTATGGCTACACCTTC